The 7 T cell receptor beta chains below all came from one sample that was sequenced in a study of shared clonotypes between healthy human individuals. The repertoire was sequenced with immunoSEQ multiplex PCR; TCRdb's copy has only in-frame clones and lacks some. The sample yields roughly 2,300,000 clones, 92% seen once. The sample consisted of naive CD4+ T cells from PBMCs. Subset: CD45RA+ positively selected. Source of these receptors: a man aged 18 to 30 in good health. Some clones in this sample may be carry-over from other donors' samples.

The V and J genes are TRBV6-5 and TRBJ2-3; D is unclear. Germline V lookup: CDR1 MNHEY, CDR2 SVGAGI. There are 11 residues in the CDR3. Trimming stripped 2 bases from V and 6 bases from J, with 3 bases between. The CDR3 coding sequence is TGTGCCAGCAGTTACGTGGATACGCAGTATTTT. As protein: CASSYVDTQYF.

The genes are TRBV5-8 and TRBJ1-5; D is unresolved. V lost 3 bases to trimming and J lost 0 bases, with 7 bases between them. Germline loops: CDR1 SGHTS, CDR2 YDEGEE. This CDR3 spans 14 amino acids. This chain's CDR3 is CASSSGLSNQPQHF. The DNA for the CDR3 is TGTGCCAGCAGCTCGGGTCTTAGCAATCAGCCCCAGCATTTT.

This clone was seen once. The gene calls are TRBV18 and TRBJ1-5; D is possibly TRBD1 (5 bases). The germline V gene has CDR1 KGHSH and CDR2 LQKENI. The V gene lost 3 bases and the J gene lost 0 bases, with 9 bases spanning the gap. This CDR3 region has 15 residues. Written as DNA, the CDR3 is TGTGCCAGCTCACCCCTGACAGATAGCAATCAGCCCCAGCATTTT. Translation: CASSPLTDSNQPQHF.

As DNA, the CDR3 is TGTGCCAGCAGACGCGCGCCGTGGGTGGAGACCCAGTACTTC. It encodes CASRRAPWVETQYF. J is TRBJ2-5 and V is TRBV27; D call uncertain. The CDR3 totals 14 residues. Germline V gives CDR1 MNHEY, CDR2 SMNVEV (reference sequence). The V and J ends lost 6 bases and 5 bases respectively, with 16 bases between them.

This chain links TRBV6-4 with TRBJ2-3; D gene uncertain. The CDR3 extends over 13 amino acids. Between the trimmed V and J ends, which lost 3 bases and 4 bases, there was a span of 8 bases. The germline V gene has CDR1 MRHNA and CDR2 SNTAGT. CDR3 nucleotide sequence: TGTGCCAGCAGTGAAGTGGCGGCAGATACGCAGTATTTT. This sequence encodes CASSEVAADTQYF.

This clone was seen just once. The chain recombines TRBV5-1 with TRBJ2-7, with 9 positions matching TRBD2. Unmatched junction bases numbered 7, after V lost 4 bases and J lost 5 bases. Germline V gives CDR1 SGHRS, CDR2 YFSETQ. This CDR3 is 14 amino acids long. CDR3 coding DNA: TGCGCCAGCAGCCTCATGGGACTAGCCGACGAGCAGTACTTC. It encodes CASSLMGLADEQYF.

With regard to this clone: Other DNA variants within this sample encode the same CDR3. The chain joins TRBV27 to TRBJ1-2; D is unresolved. This CDR3 is built from 13 residues. The V end lost 3 bases, the J end lost 8 bases, and 13 bases lay between the germline ends. Germline V gene data show CDR1 as MNHEY and CDR2 as SMNVEV (reference sequence). The CDR3 sequence is CASSLKGVGGYTF. CDR3 DNA: TGTGCCAGCAGTTTGAAGGGAGTAGGGGGCTACACCTTC.